Sequencing of this T cell receptor (beta chain) was carried out in a study of cytomegalovirus exposure and HLA in healthy donors (dated by TCRdb to the late 2010s). Concerning the study at large: An earlier analysis of some 500 of the donors reported roughly 270 Gb of sequence data and roughly 110 million unique TCR beta sequences from 150 million to 200 million T cells. The study used immunosequencing to profile the T cell repertoires of more than 650 subjects and linked those repertoires to cytomegalovirus serostatus. Donor age, sex, ethnicity and CMV serostatus were collected together with the repertoire data. A later analysis re-examined previously published TCR beta repertoires from 500 to 700 donors and added high-resolution HLA genotyping to investigate patterns of TCR occurrence. The study combined high-throughput TCR immunosequencing, statistical association of individual TCRs with disease status, and machine learning to predict cytomegalovirus infection status. The number of donors typed differed by locus, with roughly 620-630 for A, B, C, DRB1 and DQB1, about 500 for DQA1, 600 to 610 for DPA1, and under 490 for DPB1. An earlier analysis of around 580 of the donors used high-throughput TCR beta sequencing to judge whether each TCR beta V gene segment behaved as functional or pseudogenic. Rather than using new phenotypic data, the later analysis identified candidate immune exposures from TCR beta sequences and from how often those sequences occurred across donors. Besides the first cohort of approximately 670 subjects, a separate validation cohort made up of 120 different subjects was used. All discovery cohort repertoires had been generated using a single sequencing platform. The genetic ancestry cluster associated with self-reported Caucasian donors included about four fifths of the approximately 410 genotyped donors. A later genetic analysis took genome-wide SNP genotypes for 398 of the 666 donors and used that subset as a discovery cohort. The study aimed to test whether cataloging public T cell receptors could reveal signatures of past pathogen exposure. Roughly 310 gigabases of sequencing data and approximately 85 million unique TCR sequences were included in an early release covering under 650 HLA-typed donors. On average, roughly 200,000 unique TCR beta nucleotide sequences were sequenced per donor among fewer than 500 genotyped donors of the cohort, with about 17% of those sequences being non-productive. HLA typing included class I and class II loci at four-digit resolution. Because of strong linkage in the cohort, roughly five DR-DQ haplotypes were treated as single units for association and clustering. What the study reported, not specific to this receptor: Most TCR sequences were observed very rarely across donors, whereas some public TCRs were present in many individuals. A later analysis found that TCR association rates varied across HLA loci, with DRB1 alleles showing the most associated TCRs and HLA-C alleles the fewest. Roughly 17 rarely observed V segments, including chromosome 9 orphons, were excluded from the earlier analysis of several hundred of the donors because counts were too low. This cohort had only TCR beta chains sequenced, and the lack of alpha or paired-chain data limited which features could be detected. When HLA alleles, especially DR and DQ, strongly co-occurred, TCR associations were difficult to assign to individual alleles. A further reported finding was that TCR beta sequences accurately predicted the HLA-A and HLA-B alleles for most subjects in the first cohort. Correlated functional status among segregating V segments might reflect linkage disequilibrium, but an unknown experimental factor could not be ruled out. In a later genetic analysis, fewer N-insertions in productive TCRs were reported among donors in an Asian-associated ancestry cluster than the roughly 640-donor mean. Presence/absence analyses assumed roughly uniform sequencing depth across donors, an assumption that may not hold. Because HLA typing was missing for some donors at each locus, association tests included only the typed subset. A later analysis associated about 16,000 TCR beta sequences with specific HLA alleles at a false discovery rate of 0.05. In vitro tests confirmed that a few of the cytomegalovirus-associated TCR beta chains recognize cytomegalovirus antigens. A later analysis reported that several top co-occurrence clusters appeared linked to parvovirus B19, influenza, CMV and Epstein-Barr virus. In a later analysis, HLA-associated TCR beta chains were found to be more clonally expanded and to have lower generation probabilities than equally common non-associated chains. In a later analysis, most CMV-associated TCR beta chains were found to appear HLA-restricted, with HLA associations seemingly driven largely by CMV exposure. In an earlier analysis of about 540 of the donors, most TCR beta V segments were observed in productive rearrangements about 87% or about 30% of the time, broadly matching IMGT annotations. The study listed 150 to 200 TCR beta chains as associated with cytomegalovirus. The authors suggested that the approach could potentially be extended to other disease states and immunological phenotypes. CMV serostatus was the only immune exposure information available for the cohort. A cluster of highly shared sequence variants was judged likely to be a technical artifact of the sequencing pipeline. In a later genetic analysis, a missense DCLRE1C variant was associated with V-gene and J-gene trimming of TCR beta chains, and the association was replicated in an independent cohort. The classifier was reported to diagnose cytomegalovirus status with high specificity and sensitivity in both the original and validation cohorts. Some IMGT-functional V segments, including TRBV6-2 and TRBV6-3, could not be told apart with the 87-base-pair reads, so those segments were excluded.

Trimming removed 3 bases from V and 1 base from J, leaving 6 bases between the germline ends. From the germline V gene, CDR1 is MNHEY and CDR2 is SVGAGI. Taken from cysteine to phenylalanine, the CDR3 has 13 residues. The retained sequence is limited to the CDR3, 39 bases, with the frame set at the first base. Comment on this clone: This receptor's antigen is unknown. Qualities for individual bases were not recorded, and no much larger clone is one base off.

In total, approximately 690 healthy bone marrow donors made up the cohort. Cohort members were all nominally healthy when sampled, although unrecorded immune exposures were likely present. The donor tested CMV seropositive, placing the donor among the approximately 290 seropositive members of the cohort. Every donor gave a peripheral blood sample, and the peripheral blood mononuclear cells from that sample were used for TCR beta sequencing. Genomic DNA extraction from the blood cell samples was performed with the Qiagen DNeasy Blood Extraction Kit. Libraries were constructed by the immunoSEQ multiplex PCR assay. For the multiplex PCR, a mixture combining 60 forward primers for TCR Vbeta segments and 13 reverse primers for TCR Jbeta segments was used. Amplification of the CDR3 region of rearranged TCR beta genes was performed with a multiplex PCR assay on genomic DNA. Amplified TCR beta libraries were sequenced as 87-base-pair reads on the Illumina HiSeq System. Concerning the study's data processing: In a later analysis, tens of millions of unique TCR beta chains were counted across the roughly 610 repertoires, and roughly 11 million of these chains were shared by at least two donors. Raw reads were error-corrected and collapsed into unique sequences by a nearest-neighbor algorithm in which closely related sequences were merged to remove PCR and sequencing errors. Alignment of CDR3 sequences to IMGT reference sequences was used to assign V, D and J gene segments. Each retained sequence needed at least a six-nucleotide match to both a V gene segment and a J gene segment. A rearrangement counted as productive if the CDR3 had no stop codons and remained in frame with V and J, and every other rearrangement counted as non-productive. Following IMGT convention, CDR3 was defined as the stretch from the second conserved V-encoded cysteine to the conserved J-encoded phenylalanine. The earlier analysis of about 590 of the donors excluded sequences that lacked an unambiguous match to a single V gene segment. An earlier analysis of several hundred of the donors called V segments functional above 56.7% productive rearrangements and segregating when the between-donor standard deviation exceeded 5%. To diagnose cytomegalovirus status from the catalog of TCR beta chain sequences, a statistical classification framework was built. A later analysis assigned V and J genes by comparing TCR nucleotide sequences with IMGT/GENE-DB human TR gene sequences. In a later analysis, CDR3 sequences and most-parsimonious VDJ recombination scenarios were assigned using the TCRdist pipeline. In a later analysis, every TCR beta chain was defined by the combination of its CDR3 amino acid sequence and its V-gene family, and reads without a unique V-gene family were dropped. To address suspected cross-contamination and a sequencing artifact, a later analysis removed approximately 600 highly shared, low-generation-probability nucleotide sequences. In a later analysis, a clonal expansion index was calculated for each public chain from normalized within-repertoire ranks of inferred template counts. A later analysis computed generation probabilities with a VDJ recombination model fitted to out-of-frame rearrangements, and checked the results against IGoR. In a later analysis, TCR-TCR, TCR-HLA and TCR-CMV co-occurrence was scored with hypergeometric tests, and a repertoire-size bias correction was applied to TCR pairs. A later analysis estimated false discovery rates by permuting HLA or CMV assignments 20 times. In a later analysis, co-occurring TCRs were grouped with DBSCAN, and TCRdist sequence similarity was added when clustering was performed within HLA-allele-positive subsets. Co-occurrence clustering excluded repertoires with fewer than 30,000 or more than 120,000 public chains, plus five with anomalous nucleotide sharing. TCRdb took over this immuneACCESS table, retaining in-frame rearrangements with V and J assigned. Such tables are incomplete; in checked studies, under half of the missing clones stem from an unresolved V gene, and the remainder is unexplained. The V and J calls and clone size were taken over from that table, and D and trimming were inferred from the DNA. This sample holds nearly 110,000 clones; about four fifths were observed only once. Jointly, the top ten make up 2% to 3% of the sample.

The receptor's source is a man aged 30 to 45 in good health and CMV-seropositive. The chain couples TRBV6-5 to TRBJ1-1, with an unclear D gene assignment. The specimen was PBMCs. DNA sequence: TGTGCCAGCAGTTATAAGCGGAACACTGAAGCTTTCTTT. The resulting protein is CASSYKRNTEAFF.